Given below is one TCR beta chain in context. Its antigen is undetermined. This specimen belongs to a study of cytomegalovirus exposure and HLA in healthy donors. General study points: The study flagged some 180 TCR beta chains as cytomegalovirus-associated. Testing in vitro showed a few CMV-associated chains specific for CMV antigens.

Germline CDR1 SGHDT, CDR2 YYEEEE. J was trimmed by 5 bases and V by 7 bases; bases with no gene match: 11. This CDR3 contains 15 residues. This PCR relied on a set of 60 Vbeta primers and 13 Jbeta primers. The table came from immunoSEQ multiplex PCR; TCRdb's copy has only in-frame clones and leaves some out. The sample carries over 150,000 clones, less than 90% recorded once. Donors sampled were nominally healthy, though unrecorded immune exposures were likely. Specimen: PBMCs. This sequence joins TRBV5-6 and TRBJ2-5; 10 bases map to TRBD2. The TCR was taken from a girl under three years old in good health and CMV-seronegative. The DNA of the CDR3 is TGTGCCAGCCGTTTAGCGGGAGGCCGGGGTGAGACCCAGTACTTC. This codes for CASRLAGGRGETQYF.